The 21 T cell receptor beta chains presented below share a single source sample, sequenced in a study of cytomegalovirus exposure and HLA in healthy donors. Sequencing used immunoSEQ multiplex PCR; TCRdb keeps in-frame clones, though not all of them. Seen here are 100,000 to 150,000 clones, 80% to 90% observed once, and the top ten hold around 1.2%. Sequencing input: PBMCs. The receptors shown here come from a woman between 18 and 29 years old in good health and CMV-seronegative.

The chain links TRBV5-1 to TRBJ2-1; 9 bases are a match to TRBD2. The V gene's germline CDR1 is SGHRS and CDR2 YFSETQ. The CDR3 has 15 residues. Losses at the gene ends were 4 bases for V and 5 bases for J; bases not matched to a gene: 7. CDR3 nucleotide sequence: TGCGCCAGCAGCCCGGGACTAGCATCCAACAATGAGCAGTTCTTC. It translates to CASSPGLASNNEQFF. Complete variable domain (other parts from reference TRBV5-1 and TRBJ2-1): KAGVTQTPRYLIKTRGQQVTLSCSPISGHRSVSWYQQTPGQGLQFLFEYFSETQRNKGNFPGRFSGRQFSNSRSEMNVSTLELGDSALYLCASSPGLASNNEQFFGPGTRLTVL.

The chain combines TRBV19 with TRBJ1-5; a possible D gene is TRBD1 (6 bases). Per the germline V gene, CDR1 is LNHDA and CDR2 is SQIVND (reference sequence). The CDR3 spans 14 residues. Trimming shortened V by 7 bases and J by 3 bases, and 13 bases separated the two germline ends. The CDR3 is CASNRRDINQPQHF. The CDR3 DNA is TGTGCCAGTAATCGTCGGGACATCAATCAGCCCCAGCATTTT.

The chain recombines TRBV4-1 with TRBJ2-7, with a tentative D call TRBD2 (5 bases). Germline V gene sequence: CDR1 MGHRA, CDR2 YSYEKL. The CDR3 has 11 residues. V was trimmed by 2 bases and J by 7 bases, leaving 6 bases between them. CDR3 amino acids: CASSQREEQYF. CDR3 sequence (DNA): TGCGCCAGCAGCCAAAGGGAGGAGCAGTACTTC.

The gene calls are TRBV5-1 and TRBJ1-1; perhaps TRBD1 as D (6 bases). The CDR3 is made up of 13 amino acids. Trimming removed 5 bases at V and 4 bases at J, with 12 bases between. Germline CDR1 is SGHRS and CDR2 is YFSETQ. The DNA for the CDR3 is TGCGCCAGCAGGGTAGGGGGAATCACTGAAGCTTTCTTT. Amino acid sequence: CASRVGGITEAFF.

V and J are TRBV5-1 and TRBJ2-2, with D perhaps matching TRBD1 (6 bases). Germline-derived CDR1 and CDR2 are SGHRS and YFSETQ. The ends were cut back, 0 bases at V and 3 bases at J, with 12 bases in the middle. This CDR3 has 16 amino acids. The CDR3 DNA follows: TGCGCCAGCAGCTTGGGTCAGGGGTTGGACACCGGGGAGCTGTTTTTT. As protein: CASSLGQGLDTGELFF.

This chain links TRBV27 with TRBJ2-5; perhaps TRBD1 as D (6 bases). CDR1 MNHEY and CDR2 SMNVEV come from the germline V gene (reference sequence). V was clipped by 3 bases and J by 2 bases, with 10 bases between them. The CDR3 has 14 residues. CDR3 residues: CASSLWGTQETQYF. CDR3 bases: TGTGCCAGCAGTTTGTGGGGGACACAAGAGACCCAGTACTTC.

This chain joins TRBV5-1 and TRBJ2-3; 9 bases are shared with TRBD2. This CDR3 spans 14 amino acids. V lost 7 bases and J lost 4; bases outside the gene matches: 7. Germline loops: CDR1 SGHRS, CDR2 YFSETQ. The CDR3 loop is CASSFSGGSDTQYF. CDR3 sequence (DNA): TGCGCCAGCTCGTTTAGCGGGGGATCAGATACGCAGTATTTT.

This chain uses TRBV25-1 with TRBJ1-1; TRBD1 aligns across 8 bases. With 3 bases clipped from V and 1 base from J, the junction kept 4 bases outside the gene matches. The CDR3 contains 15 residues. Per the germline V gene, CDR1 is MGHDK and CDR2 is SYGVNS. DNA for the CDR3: TGTGCCAGCAGTGACCTCACAGGGGGGAACACTGAAGCTTTCTTT. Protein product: CASSDLTGGNTEAFF.

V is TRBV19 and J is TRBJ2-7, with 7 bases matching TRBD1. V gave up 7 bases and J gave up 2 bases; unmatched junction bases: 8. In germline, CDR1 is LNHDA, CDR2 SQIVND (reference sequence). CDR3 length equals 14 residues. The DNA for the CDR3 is TGTGCCAGTACCCCGACAGGGCTGCCCTACGAGCAGTACTTC. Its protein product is CASTPTGLPYEQYF.

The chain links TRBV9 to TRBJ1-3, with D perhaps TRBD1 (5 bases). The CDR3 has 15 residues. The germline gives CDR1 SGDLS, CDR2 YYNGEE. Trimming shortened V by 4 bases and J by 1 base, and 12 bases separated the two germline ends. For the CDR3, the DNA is TGTGCCAGCAGCACTAGCGGGGCTTCTGGAAACACCATATATTTT. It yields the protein CASSTSGASGNTIYF. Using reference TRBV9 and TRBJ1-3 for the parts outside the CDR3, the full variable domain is DSGVTQTPKHLITATGQRVTLRCSPRSGDLSVYWYQQSLDQGLQFLIQYYNGEERAKGNILERFSAQQFPDLHSELNLSSLELGDSALYFCASSTSGASGNTIYFGEGSWLTVV.

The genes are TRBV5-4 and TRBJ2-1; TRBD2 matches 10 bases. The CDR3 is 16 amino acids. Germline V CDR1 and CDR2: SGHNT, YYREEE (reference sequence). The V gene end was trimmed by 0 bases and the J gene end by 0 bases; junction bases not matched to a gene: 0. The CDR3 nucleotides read TGTGCCAGCAGCTTGGGGACTAGCGGCTCCTACAATGAGCAGTTCTTC. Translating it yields CASSLGTSGSYNEQFF. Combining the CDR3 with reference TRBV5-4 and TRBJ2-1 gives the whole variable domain ETGVTQSPTHLIKTRGQQVTLRCSSQSGHNTVSWYQQALGQGPQFIFQYYREEENGRGNFPPRFSGLQFPNYSSELNVNALELDDSALYLCASSLGTSGSYNEQFFGPGTRLTVL.

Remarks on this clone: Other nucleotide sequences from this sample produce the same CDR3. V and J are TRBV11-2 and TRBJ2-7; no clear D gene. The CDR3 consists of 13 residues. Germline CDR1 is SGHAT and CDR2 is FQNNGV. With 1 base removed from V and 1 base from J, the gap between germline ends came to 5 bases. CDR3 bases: TGTGCCAGCAGCTTAGGCAGTTCCTACGAGCAGTACTTC. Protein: CASSLGSSYEQYF.

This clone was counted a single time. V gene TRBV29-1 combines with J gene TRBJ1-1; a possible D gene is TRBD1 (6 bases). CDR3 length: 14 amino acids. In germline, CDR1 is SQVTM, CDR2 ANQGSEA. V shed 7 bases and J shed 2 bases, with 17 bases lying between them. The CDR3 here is CSGGLGGGNTEAFF. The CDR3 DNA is TGCAGCGGTGGCTTGGGAGGGGGTAACACTGAAGCTTTCTTT.

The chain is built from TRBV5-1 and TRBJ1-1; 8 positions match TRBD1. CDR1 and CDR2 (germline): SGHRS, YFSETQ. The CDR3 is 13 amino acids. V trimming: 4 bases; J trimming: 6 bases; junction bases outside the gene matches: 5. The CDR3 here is CASSEEQGAEAFF. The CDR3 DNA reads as TGCGCCAGCAGCGAAGAACAGGGGGCTGAAGCTTTCTTT.

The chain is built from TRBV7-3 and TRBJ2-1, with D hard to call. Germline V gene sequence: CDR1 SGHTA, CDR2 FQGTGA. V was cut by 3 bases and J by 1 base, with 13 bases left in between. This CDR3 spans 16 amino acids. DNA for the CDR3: TGTGCCAGCAGCTTCCAAGTATTGGCTTCCTACAATGAGCAGTTCTTC. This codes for CASSFQVLASYNEQFF.

CDR3 bases: TGTGCCAGTAGTATAGCGTATGGCTACACCTTC. Its protein is CASSIAYGYTF. The chain couples TRBV19 to TRBJ1-2; D not certain. The CDR3 is made up of 11 amino acids. Germline V gene sequence: CDR1 LNHDA, CDR2 SQIVND (reference sequence). With 1 base removed from V and 5 bases from J, the gap between germline ends came to 2 bases.

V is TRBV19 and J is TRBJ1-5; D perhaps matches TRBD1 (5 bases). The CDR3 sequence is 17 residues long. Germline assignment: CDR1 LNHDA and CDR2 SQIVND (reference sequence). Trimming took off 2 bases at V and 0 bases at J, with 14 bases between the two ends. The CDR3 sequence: CASSIFGASDSNQPQHF. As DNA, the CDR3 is TGTGCCAGTAGTATATTTGGGGCCTCAGATAGCAATCAGCCCCAGCATTTT.

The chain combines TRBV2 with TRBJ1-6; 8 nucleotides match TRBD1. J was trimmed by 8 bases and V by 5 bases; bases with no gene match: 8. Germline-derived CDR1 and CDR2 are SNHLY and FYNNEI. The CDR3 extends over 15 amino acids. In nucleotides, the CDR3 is TGTGCCAGCAGTCGGACAGGGCCTAGGGATTCACCCCTCCACTTT. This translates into CASSRTGPRDSPLHF.

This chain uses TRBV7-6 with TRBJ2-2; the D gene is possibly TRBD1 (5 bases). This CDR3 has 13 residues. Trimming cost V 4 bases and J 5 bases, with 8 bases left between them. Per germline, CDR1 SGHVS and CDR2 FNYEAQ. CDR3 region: CASSWTPTGELFF. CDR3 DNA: TGTGCCAGCAGCTGGACACCTACCGGGGAGCTGTTTTTT.

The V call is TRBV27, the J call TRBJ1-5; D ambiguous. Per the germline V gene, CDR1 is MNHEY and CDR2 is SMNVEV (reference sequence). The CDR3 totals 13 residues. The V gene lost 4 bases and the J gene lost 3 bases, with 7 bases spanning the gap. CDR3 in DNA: TGTGCCAGCAGTTCAAACATCAATCAGCCCCAGCATTTT. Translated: CASSSNINQPQHF.

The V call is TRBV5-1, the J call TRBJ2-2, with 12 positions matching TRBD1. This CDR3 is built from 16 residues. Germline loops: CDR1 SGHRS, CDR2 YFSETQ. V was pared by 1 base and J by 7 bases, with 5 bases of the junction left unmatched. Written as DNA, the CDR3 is TGCGCCAGCAGCTTGCCGGGACAGGGGGCGATCGGGGAGCTGTTTTTT. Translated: CASSLPGQGAIGELFF.